This T cell receptor (beta chain) appears in the sequencing data of a study of T cells in Graves' hyperthyroidism and ophthalmopathy. The investigators amplified TCR beta CDR3 regions from RNA transcripts. First-round RT-PCR of the TCR CDR3 relied on the HTBI primer set. MiXCR was run by TCRdb on the multiplex PCR reads, yielding one entry per CDR3 protein. The data show hundreds of thousands of distinct CDR3 sequences, approximately 26% seen once. This clonotype was found many times. The CDR3 spans 16 residues. J lost 5 bases, V lost 6 bases, and 12 bases had no gene match. CDR1 is MNHEY, CDR2 SMNVEV, per germline (reference sequence).

The chain employs TRBV27 and TRBJ2-2; 7 bases map to TRBD2. The sequenced sample was blood. The TCR comes from a man aged 35-49 years with Graves' hyperthyroidism that later progressed to Graves' ophthalmopathy. The CDR3 DNA is TGTGCCAGCAGACCCCCTGGCGGGAGTCGTACCGGGGAGCTGTTTTTT. Encoded protein: CASRPPGGSRTGELFF.